The clone carrying this T cell receptor (beta chain) was recorded a few times. The antigen is not known. Under the authors' procedure: For papillary thyroid cancer, a distant-metastasis classifier was constructed from CDR3 differences observed across clinicopathological groups. TCRdb re-processed the PCR reads through MiXCR. None of the V and J calls come from the authors' own analysis; TCRdb made them. The sample holds more than 5,500 clones, over 15% seen once. This entry is derived from a study of metastatic and nonmetastatic thyroid tumors. On the study more broadly: For malignant and benign thyroid patients, tumor or nodule tissue and blood were the sources whose repertoires were compared. Study findings and constraints: Benign nodules reportedly had significantly lower TCR beta diversity than malignant thyroid tumors in blood and tumor.

Every patient underwent thyroid surgery untreated. The CDR3 totals 16 residues. Unmatched junction bases numbered 12, after V lost 4 bases and J lost 4 bases. Per the germline V gene, CDR1 is MDHEN and CDR2 is SYDVKM. The J gene is TRBJ2-7, the V gene TRBV28; TRBD2 matches at 8 bases. Sequencing was carried out using adjacent normal tissue. The receptor was isolated from a male donor with papillary thyroid cancer or a benign thyroid nodule (not recorded which). Some clones in this sample may be carry-over from other donors' samples. CDR3: CASSSTTGTRKYEQYF. CDR3 nucleotide sequence: TGTGCCAGCAGTTCCACGACCGGGACTAGAAAGTACGAGCAGTACTTC.